This TCR beta chain was recovered during a study of blood T cell repertoires in COVID-19. Turning to the study itself: Whether acute or convalescent, the COVID-19 samples came from the United States, Italy and Spain.

In the source study's methods: Amplified reference gene primers provided the basis for estimating nucleated cell counts. TCRdb's copy holds only in-frame clones and misses some; the assay was immunoSEQ multiplex PCR. V, J and clone size are taken as reported in that table, and D and trimming were inferred from the DNA itself. The sample shows about 210,000 clones, approximately 82% of them seen only once. With 3 bases clipped from V and 7 bases from J, the junction kept 9 bases outside the gene matches. Per germline, CDR1 DFQATT and CDR2 SNEGSKA (reference sequence). The CDR3 has 16 residues. Sequencing used peripheral blood. The origin of this receptor is a woman aged 45-60 years with acute or convalescent COVID-19. The chain links TRBV20-1 to TRBJ2-1; 13 bases match TRBD2. The CDR3 DNA follows: TGCAGTGCTAGTTCCCGGACTAGCGGGAGAGGGAATGAGCAGTTCTTC. Translating gives CSASSRTSGRGNEQFF.